The 12 T cell receptor beta chains presented below share a single source sample, sequenced in a study of T cell responses to AZD1222 COVID-19 vaccine. Assay: immunoSEQ multiplex PCR; the TCRdb copy retains only in-frame clones and omits some. The sample has about 140,000 clones; approximately 90% are singletons. The source was peripheral blood, collected 28 days after the second AZD1222 dose. These receptors originate from an adult who received the AZD1222 COVID-19 vaccine.

The rearrangement links TRBV3-1 (or the pseudogene TRBV3-2) to TRBJ1-2; weak D call: TRBD1 (6 bases). With 3 bases removed from V and 6 bases from J, the gap between germline ends came to 11 bases. The CDR3 consists of 13 residues. Germline-derived CDR1 and CDR2 are LGHDT and YNNKEL (reference sequence). The CDR3 DNA reads as TGTGCCAGCAGCCAGCAGGGGACCCATGGCTACACCTTC. Translating gives CASSQQGTHGYTF.

This clone was detected only a few times. The chain links TRBV9 to TRBJ1-2, with 10 nucleotides matching TRBD1. After removal of 3 bases from V and 5 bases from J, the junction contained 1 base not matched to a gene. This CDR3 comprises 13 residues. The germline CDR1 and CDR2 sequences are SGDLS and YYNGEE. The CDR3, as DNA: TGTGCCAGCAGCGGACAGGGGGCATATGGCTACACCTTC. It is translated as CASSGQGAYGYTF. The whole variable domain, filled in from reference TRBV9 and TRBJ1-2, reads DSGVTQTPKHLITATGQRVTLRCSPRSGDLSVYWYQQSLDQGLQFLIQYYNGEERAKGNILERFSAQQFPDLHSELNLSSLELGDSALYFCASSGQGAYGYTFGSGTRLTVV.

The CDR3 protein is CASSPSVGGLVGTEAFF. CDR3 sequence (DNA): TGTGCCAGCAGTCCCTCGGTGGGGGGGCTGGTGGGCACTGAAGCTTTCTTT. The chain employs TRBV28 and TRBJ1-1; D is perhaps TRBD1 (6 bases). From germline, CDR1 is MDHEN and CDR2 SYDVKM. The CDR3 loop spans 17 amino acids. V was cut by 5 bases and J by 4 bases, with 23 bases left in between.

The chain recombines TRBV28 with TRBJ2-1; a weak D match, TRBD2 (5 bases). CDR1 is MDHEN and CDR2 is SYDVKM in the germline V gene. Deletions cut 5 bases from V and 5 bases from J, with 7 bases between. The CDR3 runs to 12 residues. The DNA of the CDR3 is TGTGCCAGCAGTCCCGGGAACAATGAGCAGTTCTTC. This encodes CASSPGNNEQFF.

This chain connects TRBV7-9 to TRBJ1-1, with D unclear. Trimming cost V 3 bases and J 6 bases, with 11 bases left between them. Germline CDR1 is SEHNR and CDR2 is FQNEAQ (reference sequence). This CDR3 is 13 amino acids long. The CDR3 nucleotides are TGTGCCAGCAGCTTTTCCTGGTCTTCTGAAGCTTTCTTT. Translated: CASSFSWSSEAFF.

J is TRBJ1-1 and V is TRBV10-3; no reliable D call. The CDR3 consists of 13 residues. Germline V CDR1 and CDR2: ENHRY, SYGVKD. The V end lost 6 bases, the J end lost 0 bases, and 8 bases lay between the germline ends. The CDR3 nucleotides read TGTGCCATCAGGCAGGTACTGAACACTGAAGCTTTCTTT. Translated: CAIRQVLNTEAFF.

The chain employs TRBV6-1 and TRBJ2-7; D remains ambiguous. The CDR3 is 13 residues long. The V end lost 3 bases, the J end lost 3 bases, and 9 bases lay between the germline ends. The germline gives CDR1 MNHNS, CDR2 SASEGT. In DNA form, the CDR3 reads TGTGCCAGCAGTGAGGGCCAGTTCTACGAGCAGTACTTC. Encoded protein: CASSEGQFYEQYF.

The rearrangement uses TRBV4-2 and TRBJ2-7; TRBD2 aligns across 13 bases. The germline gives CDR1 LGHNA, CDR2 YNFKEQ. This CDR3 comprises 17 residues. V lost 3 bases and J lost 0; bases outside the gene matches: 5. CDR3: CASSQTSGGPSSYEQYF. The CDR3 region has the DNA TGTGCCAGCAGCCAGACTAGCGGGGGGCCTAGCTCCTACGAGCAGTACTTC.

The chain couples TRBV11-3 to TRBJ1-3; tentative D call: TRBD1 (5 bases). Trimming cost V 1 base and J 11 bases, with 12 bases left between them. Germline CDR1 is SGHNT and CDR2 is YENEEA. The CDR3 extends over 13 amino acids. The CDR3 loop is CASSLGTQGPIYF. The CDR3 DNA reads TGTGCCAGCAGCTTAGGGACCCAGGGTCCCATATATTTT.

As DNA, the CDR3 is TGTGCCAGCAGTTTCAGGGCCCCGTACCAAGAGACCCAGTACTTC. It is translated as CASSFRAPYQETQYF. J is TRBJ2-5 and V is TRBV28; perhaps TRBD1 as D (5 bases). CDR3 length: 15 amino acids. Germline V gives CDR1 MDHEN, CDR2 SYDVKM. The V end lost 3 bases, the J end lost 0 bases, and 11 bases lay between the germline ends.

The J gene is TRBJ2-1, the V gene TRBV19; tentatively, D is TRBD2 (6 bases). The ends were cut back, 3 bases at V and 8 bases at J, with 11 bases in the middle. The CDR3 totals 13 residues. Germline-derived CDR1 and CDR2 are LNHDA and SQIVND (reference sequence). The DNA for the CDR3 is TGTGCCAGTAGTATGCAGCGGAGGGATGAGCAGTTCTTC. It translates to CASSMQRRDEQFF.

The V call is TRBV28, the J call TRBJ2-5; D is uncertain. This CDR3 has 15 amino acids. V lost 2 bases, J lost 1 base, and 11 bases lay in between. The germline V gene encodes CDR1 MDHEN and CDR2 SYDVKM. The CDR3 DNA sequence: TGTGCCAGCAGTTTACAAGGGTACCTCCAAGAGACCCAGTACTTC. Amino acid sequence: CASSLQGYLQETQYF.